The entry below describes one T cell receptor beta chain. What it binds is not known. A multiplex PCR was run with 60 Vbeta primers and 13 Jbeta primers. Sequencing was performed with immunoSEQ multiplex PCR; in TCRdb, only in-frame clones are kept and a portion is missing. Counted here are about 77,000 clones, around three quarters occurring once; the ten biggest clones make up less than 4.5%. The sample originates from a study of cytomegalovirus exposure and HLA in healthy donors. General observations from the study: Per published reports, the classifier diagnosed cytomegalovirus status with high specificity and sensitivity.

There are 15 residues in the CDR3. CDR1 is SGDLS, CDR2 YYNGEE, per germline. Unmatched junction bases numbered 9, after V lost 0 bases and J lost 6 bases. This receptor was taken from a man aged 35-49 years in good health and CMV-seronegative. The material sequenced was PBMCs. V and J are TRBV9 and TRBJ2-7, with TRBD1 identical over 7 bases. CDR3 in amino acids: CASSVDTGARSEQYF. DNA of the CDR3: TGTGCCAGCAGCGTAGACACAGGGGCTAGGTCCGAGCAGTACTTC. The complete variable domain, with remaining parts taken from reference TRBV9 and TRBJ2-7, reads DSGVTQTPKHLITATGQRVTLRCSPRSGDLSVYWYQQSLDQGLQFLIQYYNGEERAKGNILERFSAQQFPDLHSELNLSSLELGDSALYFCASSVDTGARSEQYFGPGTRLTVT.